One sample yielded the 8 T cell receptor beta chains listed below, sequenced in a study of blood T cell repertoires in COVID-19. The repertoire was sequenced with immunoSEQ multiplex PCR; TCRdb's copy has only in-frame clones and lacks some. In the table there are roughly 72,000 clones, about nine tenths of which are singletons. Sequenced: peripheral blood. These receptors were collected from a human donor in a cohort sampled during active COVID-19.

The chain carries TRBV5-1 and TRBJ2-3, with TRBD2 identical over 8 bases. There are 16 residues in the CDR3. The germline V gene encodes CDR1 SGHRS and CDR2 YFSETQ. J gave up 0 bases and V 4 bases, and 7 bases lay outside the gene matches. The CDR3 nucleotides are TGCGCCAGCAGCCCGGAGGCTAGCGGGAGCACAGATACGCAGTATTTT. Its protein product is CASSPEASGSTDTQYF. The entire variable domain, with the rest obtained from reference TRBV5-1 and TRBJ2-3, is as follows: KAGVTQTPRYLIKTRGQQVTLSCSPISGHRSVSWYQQTPGQGLQFLFEYFSETQRNKGNFPGRFSGRQFSNSRSEMNVSTLELGDSALYLCASSPEASGSTDTQYFGPGTRLTVL.

In its sample, this clone was seen a few times. The chain joins TRBV9 to TRBJ2-7; 7 bases fit TRBD2. The CDR3 contains 15 residues. V trimming: 0 bases; J trimming: 4 bases; junction bases outside the gene matches: 7. CDR1 is SGDLS and CDR2 is YYNGEE in the germline V gene. In DNA form, the CDR3 reads TGTGCCAGCAGCGTAGGAGGTCTAGCGGTATACGAGCAGTACTTC. Its protein is CASSVGGLAVYEQYF. Together with reference TRBV9 and TRBJ2-7, the CDR3 gives the full variable domain: DSGVTQTPKHLITATGQRVTLRCSPRSGDLSVYWYQQSLDQGLQFLIQYYNGEERAKGNILERFSAQQFPDLHSELNLSSLELGDSALYFCASSVGGLAVYEQYFGPGTRLTVT.

By sample share, this clone is hyperexpanded. The chain has TRBV28 and TRBJ1-1; 7 bases map to TRBD1. The CDR3 is made up of 16 amino acids. Germline trimming cut 8 bases from V and 8 bases from J; bases unmatched to any gene: 20. Germline assignment: CDR1 MDHEN and CDR2 SYDVKM. The CDR3 here is CASEITGAFFPGEAFF. CDR3 nucleotides: TGTGCCAGCGAAATAACAGGGGCTTTTTTCCCCGGGGAAGCTTTCTTT.

This chain joins TRBV15 and TRBJ2-3, with 10 bases lining up with TRBD1. The length of the CDR3 is 16 residues. V lost 5 bases to trimming and J lost 5 bases; unmatched junction nucleotides: 10. In germline, CDR1 is LNHNV, CDR2 YYDKDF (reference sequence). As DNA, the CDR3 is TGTGCCACCAGCGCTCGGGACAGGGGAAGGGTAGATACGCAGTATTTT. This codes for CATSARDRGRVDTQYF.

The chain has TRBV19 and TRBJ1-5; 10 bases agree with TRBD1. In germline, CDR1 is LNHDA, CDR2 SQIVND (reference sequence). The CDR3 totals 19 residues. V dropped 0 bases and J dropped 1; count of bases not matched to a gene: 9. This chain's CDR3 is CASSIEGQGPRGSNQPQHF. The CDR3 bases are TGTGCCAGTAGTATAGAGGGACAGGGGCCGAGAGGCAGCAATCAGCCCCAGCATTTT.

The chain has TRBV3-1 (or the pseudogene TRBV3-2) and TRBJ2-5; D might be TRBD1 (7 bases). The ends were cut back, 4 bases at V and 5 bases at J, with 14 bases in the middle. Looked up from germline, CDR1 is LGHDT and CDR2 is YNNKEL (reference sequence). The CDR3 loop spans 14 amino acids. The CDR3 sequence is CASSLTGTGETQYF. As DNA, the CDR3 is TGTGCCAGCAGCCTGACAGGGACTGGGGAGACCCAGTACTTC.

V is TRBV2 and J is TRBJ2-1; 10 bases fit TRBD2. CDR1 SNHLY and CDR2 FYNNEI come from the germline V gene. The CDR3 covers 17 residues. V lost 6 bases to trimming and J lost 7 bases; unmatched junction nucleotides: 15. The CDR3 bases are TGTGCCAGCAGCCTCCCCGGGGTAGCGGGAGGTGGAAATGAGCAGTTCTTC. Translation gives CASSLPGVAGGGNEQFF. Combining the CDR3 with reference TRBV2 and TRBJ2-1 gives the whole variable domain EPEVTQTPSHQVTQMGQEVILRCVPISNHLYFYWYRQILGQKVEFLVSFYNNEISEKSEIFDDQFSVERPDGSNFTLKIRSTKLEDSAMYFCASSLPGVAGGGNEQFFGPGTRLTVL.

CDR3: CASSQALTSRALQYF. As DNA, the CDR3 is TGCGCCAGCAGCCAAGCTCTGACTAGCCGTGCGTTGCAGTACTTC. The chain uses TRBV4-3 and TRBJ2-7, with 7 bases aligning to TRBD2. The CDR3 sequence is 15 residues long. Losses at the gene ends were 1 base for V and 9 bases for J; bases not matched to a gene: 12. The V gene's germline CDR1 is LGHNA and CDR2 YSLEER.